Included here is one TCR beta chain sequence, with context. Its target is not known. This sample is part of a study of cytotoxic CD8 clonotypes in ibrutinib-treated CLL. As for the study in general: Response samples were taken after a median of approximately 11 months on treatment, range 6 to 36. The study, taken as a whole, reports: Public clonotypes, rarely seen, contracted or held steady on treatment. Progressing and sustained-remission patients had different sampling times.

Depths of 1 in 200,000 to 1 in 1 million T cells were the sequencing target. Generated by immunoSEQ multiplex PCR, the TCRdb table keeps only in-frame clones and is missing some. The sample has 35,000 to 50,000 clones, 70% seen once; the top ten hold roughly a tenth. The clonotype comes from a human donor with chronic lymphocytic leukemia. The sequencing here drew on PBMCs, taken at disease progression, from a patient treated with ibrutinib.

Written as DNA, the CDR3 is TGCGCCAGCAGCTTAGGGCTAGCGGGGGGTCAAGAGACCCAGTACTTC. Its protein product is CASSLGLAGGQETQYF. The chain couples TRBV5-1 to TRBJ2-5; 11 bases map to TRBD2. Germline-derived CDR1 and CDR2 are SGHRS and YFSETQ. This CDR3 spans 16 amino acids. The V segment lost 2 bases and the J segment 2 bases; nucleotides outside the gene matches: 5.